Here is one TCR beta chain with its context. Trimming removed 1 base at V and 7 bases at J, with 13 bases between. The length of the CDR3 is 14 residues. CDR1 is LGHDT, CDR2 YNNKEL, per germline (reference sequence). The record originates from a study of blood T cell repertoires in COVID-19. The overall study: Acute and convalescent COVID-19 specimens originated in the United States, Italy and Spain. PBMCs, B-cell-depleted T cells, or T cells provided the cDNA or gDNA that made up the material.

As originally analysed: Amplification of reference gene primers was used by the study to estimate nucleated cell counts. Profiled with immunoSEQ multiplex PCR; TCRdb holds only in-frame clones, not every one. The V and J calls and the clone size are those of that table, but D and trimming were determined from the DNA. Found here are approximately 280,000 clones, around 88% of them singletons; the top ten hold roughly 5.1%. The V call is TRBV3-1 (or the pseudogene TRBV3-2), the J call TRBJ1-2; D call uncertain. This clonotype was sampled from a man aged 40-49 years with acute or convalescent COVID-19. The sample was peripheral blood. As DNA, the CDR3 is TGTGCCAGCAGCCAAGGCGGAGCGCGTGGTGGCTACACCTTC. Encoded protein: CASSQGGARGGYTF.